These 22 T cell receptor beta chains came from one sample sequenced in a study of T cell repertoires in aging, cancer and after chemotherapy. A mixed TRB-A/B primer pool amplified rearranged TRB by multiplex touch-down PCR. TCRdb analysed the multiplex PCR reads with MiXCR anew, one entry per CDR3 protein. The data hold 3,000 to 4,000 distinct CDR3 sequences, with approximately 30% observed a single time. The template was genomic DNA from peripheral blood, not RNA. Input material: blood. These TCRs come from a human donor with a solid tumor.

This chain's CDR3 is CASSFSGTGNYEQYF. The CDR3 DNA is TGTGCCAGCAGTTTCTCCGGGACAGGGAACTACGAGCAGTACTTC. The chain uses TRBV27 and TRBJ2-7; 9 bases map to TRBD1. V was clipped by 3 bases and J by 3 bases; unmatched bases: 6. The CDR3 is 15 amino acids. Germline CDR1 reads MNHEY; CDR2 reads SMNVEV (reference sequence).

The rearrangement links TRBV6-1 to TRBJ1-1; D perhaps matches TRBD1 (5 bases). The CDR3 consists of 14 residues. V shed 7 bases and J shed 4 bases, with 16 bases lying between them. In germline, CDR1 is MNHNS, CDR2 SASEGT. The DNA for the CDR3 is TGTGCCAGCACCCGGAATGGGGGGGGCACTGAAGCTTTCTTT. Protein: CASTRNGGGTEAFF.

CDR3 coding DNA: TGTGCCAGCAGCTTTTTCTCTCAGCTAAAAACCTGGGGCTACACCTTC. Its protein product is CASSFFSQLKTWGYTF. This chain connects TRBV7-9 to TRBJ1-2; D not resolved. The CDR3 totals 16 residues. Germline V CDR1 and CDR2: SEHNR, FQNEAQ (reference sequence). Trimming shortened V by 3 bases and J by 8 bases, and 22 bases separated the two germline ends.

This clonotype was seen a handful of times. The rearrangement uses TRBV5-3 and TRBJ1-2; no reliable D call. TRBV5-3 is designated an ORF whose function remains uncertain. Trimming took off 2 bases at V and 3 bases at J, with 11 bases between the two ends. CDR3 length: 14 residues. For the CDR3, the DNA is TGTGCCAGAAGCTTCAAAGGCTTTGACTATGGCTACACCTTC. This sequence encodes CARSFKGFDYGYTF.

The V gene is TRBV10-3, the J gene TRBJ1-4, with D unresolved. Trimming cost V 3 bases and J 9 bases, with 11 bases left between them. Germline CDR1 reads ENHRY; CDR2 reads SYGVKD. The CDR3 length is 13 residues. CDR3 DNA sequence: TGTGCCATCAGTGAAACAGTAAATCAAAAACTGTTTTTT. Encoded protein: CAISETVNQKLFF.

This clonotype was seen a handful of times. The genes are TRBV30 and TRBJ2-2; D unclear. Trimming stripped 0 bases from V and 6 bases from J, with 14 bases between. This CDR3 is 15 amino acids long. Germline CDR1 and CDR2: GTSNPN and SVGIG (reference sequence). The CDR3 sequence is CAWSVFASIPGELFF. The CDR3 nucleotides are TGTGCCTGGAGTGTTTTTGCGTCTATCCCCGGGGAGCTGTTTTTT.

J is TRBJ2-5 and V is TRBV10-3; the D is unclear. Deletions cut 0 bases from V and 5 bases from J, with 4 bases between. The CDR3 totals 12 residues. Germline-derived CDR1 and CDR2 are ENHRY and SYGVKD. The CDR3 spells CAISESGETQYF. For the CDR3, the DNA is TGTGCCATCAGTGAGTCTGGGGAGACCCAGTACTTC.

The chain employs TRBV19 and TRBJ2-7, with D possibly TRBD2 on 6 matching bases. The CDR3 length is 15 residues. V shed 5 bases and J shed 0 bases, with 14 bases lying between them. Germline V gives CDR1 LNHDA, CDR2 SQIVND (reference sequence). The CDR3 here is CASSLLGGSSYEQYF. Written as DNA, the CDR3 is TGTGCCAGTAGTCTGCTGGGAGGAAGCTCCTACGAGCAGTACTTC. Drawing the rest from reference TRBV19 and TRBJ2-7, the complete variable domain is DGGITQSPKYLFRKEGQNVTLSCEQNLNHDAMYWYRQDPGQGLRLIYYSQIVNDFQKGDIAEGYSVSREKKESFPLTVTSAQKNPTAFYLCASSLLGGSSYEQYFGPGTRLTVT.

This clonotype ranks as medium-sized. The gene calls are TRBV30 and TRBJ1-2, with 12 bases matching TRBD1. This CDR3 spans 15 amino acids. Trimming took 3 bases from V and 4 from J; bases not matched to a gene: 6. CDR1 and CDR2 (germline): GTSNPN, SVGIG (reference sequence). Written as DNA, the CDR3 is TGTGCCTGGAGGAGGGGGACAGGGGGCGGCTATGGCTACACCTTC. Amino acid sequence: CAWRRGTGGGYGYTF.

This clonotype is categorized as medium-sized. V usage is TRBV6-5 and J usage is TRBJ2-7, with D possibly TRBD2 on 5 matching bases. This CDR3 spans 13 amino acids. Germline loops: CDR1 MNHEY, CDR2 SVGAGI. The V end was cut by 7 bases, the J end by 3 bases, with 13 bases between. CDR3 region: CASTGLAGYEQYF. CDR3 nucleotides: TGTGCCAGCACGGGGTTAGCAGGCTACGAGCAGTACTTC.

Comments on this clonotype: A much larger clone differs from this one at a single base, so this may be a read error. The rearrangement joins TRBV30 to TRBJ1-6, with D possibly being TRBD1 (5 bases). Germline loops: CDR1 GTSNPN, CDR2 SVGIG (reference sequence). This CDR3 contains 13 residues. V was shortened by 4 bases and J by 10 bases, with 14 bases between the two germline ends. The CDR3 region is CAWTGRAVSPLHF. CDR3 bases: TGTGCCTGGACGGGCAGGGCTGTCTCACCCCTCCACTTT. The entire variable domain, with the rest obtained from reference TRBV30 and TRBJ1-6, is as follows: SQTIHQWPATLVQPVGSPLSLECTVEGTSNPNLYWYRQAAGRGLQLLFYSVGIGQISSEVPQNLSASRPQDRQFILSSKKLLLSDSGFYLCAWTGRAVSPLHFGNGTRLTVT.

This clonotype was seen a handful of times. This rearrangement joins TRBV19 to TRBJ1-4; weak D call: TRBD1 (6 bases). Germline V gene lookup returns CDR1 LNHDA and CDR2 SQIVND (reference sequence). The CDR3 covers 15 residues. V lost 8 bases to trimming and J lost 3 bases, with 16 bases between them. The CDR3 spells CASSPQGLSNEKLFF. In DNA, the CDR3 is TGTGCCAGTTCACCGCAGGGGCTCTCTAATGAAAAACTGTTTTTT. The whole variable domain, remainder taken from reference TRBV19 and TRBJ1-4, is DGGITQSPKYLFRKEGQNVTLSCEQNLNHDAMYWYRQDPGQGLRLIYYSQIVNDFQKGDIAEGYSVSREKKESFPLTVTSAQKNPTAFYLCASSPQGLSNEKLFFGSGTQLSVL.

Regarding this clonotype: At one end the junction does not follow the germline gene, possibly because of a read error. The J gene is TRBJ2-2, the V gene TRBV27; D is ambiguous. The length of the CDR3 is 14 residues. Germline-derived CDR1 and CDR2 are MNHEY and SMNVEV (reference sequence). In DNA form, the CDR3 reads TGTGCCAGCAGTTTGAACGCTAACATCGGGGAGCTGTTTTTT. It is translated as CASSLNANIGELFF.

This clonotype has a handful of counts. V usage is TRBV6-5 and J usage is TRBJ1-2; D not certain. The CDR3 runs to 14 residues. Germline CDR1 reads MNHEY; CDR2 reads SVGAGI. V lost 4 bases, J lost 6 bases, and 15 bases lay in between. CDR3 DNA sequence: TGTGCCAGCAGTTCCCCTCAGGAATATAATGGCTACACCTTC. Amino acid sequence: CASSSPQEYNGYTF.

J is TRBJ1-2 and V is TRBV20-1; TRBD1 aligns across 8 bases. Germline lookup yields CDR1 DFQATT and CDR2 SNEGSKA (reference sequence). The CDR3 is 14 residues long. The ends lost 5 bases at V and 4 bases at J; junction bases unmatched: 9. CDR3 protein: CSASGQGRSYGYTF. DNA for the CDR3: TGCAGTGCTTCCGGACAGGGTAGGAGCTATGGCTACACCTTC.

This clonotype was observed a few times. The genes are TRBV27 and TRBJ1-6; D is possibly TRBD1 (5 bases). The CDR3 has 16 amino acids. The germline gives CDR1 MNHEY, CDR2 SMNVEV (reference sequence). The V end was cut by 4 bases, the J end by 6 bases, with 16 bases between. The CDR3 reads CASSSYSRGPNSPLHF. CDR3 bases: TGTGCCAGCAGTTCCTACTCCCGGGGCCCTAATTCACCCCTCCACTTT.

The V and J genes are TRBV19 and TRBJ1-2; 7 bases are a match to TRBD1. The CDR3 has 15 amino acids. V lost 2 bases and J lost 4; bases outside the gene matches: 7. In germline, CDR1 is LNHDA, CDR2 SQIVND (reference sequence). The CDR3 region has the DNA TGTGCCAGTAGTATATCCCGACAGGGAGGCTATGGCTACACCTTC. As protein: CASSISRQGGYGYTF.

This clonotype was seen more than once but under ten times. The rearrangement joins TRBV24-1 to TRBJ2-1; D remains ambiguous. The V gene's germline CDR1 is KGHDR and CDR2 SFDVKD. V was cut by 9 bases and J by 5 bases, with 19 bases left in between. The CDR3 extends over 15 amino acids. The CDR3 spells CATDSTTSKNNEQFF. DNA for the CDR3: TGTGCCACCGACTCGACGACATCAAAAAACAATGAGCAGTTCTTC.

In its sample, this clonotype was seen a few times. CDR3 loop: CASSYDYTYEQYF. In DNA form, the CDR3 reads TGTGCCAGCAGTTACGACTACACCTACGAGCAGTACTTC. The chain recombines TRBV6-5 with TRBJ2-7, with D possibly TRBD2 on 5 matching bases. CDR1 is MNHEY and CDR2 is SVGAGI in the germline V gene. Deletions cut 2 bases from V and 2 bases from J, with 7 bases between. This CDR3 has 13 residues.

This clonotype is classed as medium-sized. The rearrangement joins TRBV15 to TRBJ1-3; D possibly corresponds to TRBD1 (6 bases). The germline CDR1 and CDR2 sequences are LNHNV and YYDKDF (reference sequence). The CDR3 is 17 amino acids. The V end was cut by 1 base, the J end by 0 bases, with 13 bases between. The CDR3 DNA reads TGTGCCACCAGCAGAGCGATGGACAGCGTCTCTGGAAACACCATATATTTT. It specifies CATSRAMDSVSGNTIYF.

The chain employs TRBV7-9 and TRBJ2-2, with TRBD2 matching over 12 bases. There are 19 residues in the CDR3. Unmatched junction bases numbered 10, after V lost 2 bases and J lost 3 bases. CDR1 is SEHNR, CDR2 FQNEAQ, per germline (reference sequence). The CDR3 DNA reads as TGTGCCAGCAGCTTACCTGGACTAGCGGGACCTACGTACACCGGGGAGCTGTTTTTT. It specifies CASSLPGLAGPTYTGELFF.

V is TRBV4-1 and J is TRBJ2-3; perhaps TRBD2 as D (7 bases). Per the germline V gene, CDR1 is MGHRA and CDR2 is YSYEKL. V was cut by 0 bases and J by 8 bases, with 21 bases left in between. The CDR3 is 17 amino acids. CDR3 protein: CASSQDRGALPVGTQYF. The CDR3 DNA reads TGCGCCAGCAGCCAAGATCGGGGGGCCCTTCCTGTAGGTACGCAGTATTTT.